Listed here is a single T cell receptor beta chain. This entry comes from a study of blood T cell repertoires in COVID-19. Participants were aged about 18 to 100 years from approximately 23 US areas. Authors' methods: Nucleated cell counts were estimated from reference gene primer amplification. Assay used: immunoSEQ multiplex PCR; TCRdb lists only in-frame clones, some missing. From that table come the V and J calls and clone size; the DNA was used to work out D and trimming. The table lists around 140,000 clones, around 87% of them singletons. CDR1 MGHRA and CDR2 YSYEKL come from the germline V gene. This CDR3 spans 15 amino acids. V gave up 1 base and J gave up 6 bases, with 14 bases separating them.

The receptor's source is a woman in her 40s who had been exposed to COVID-19. Material for sequencing was PBMCs or T cells enriched from blood (not recorded which). The chain has TRBV4-1 and TRBJ2-3; D might be TRBD2 (7 bases). The CDR3 DNA is TGCGCCAGCAGCCAAGTTGGTTCGGGGGGCGATACGCAGTATTTT. Translation: CASSQVGSGGDTQYF.